This entry is about one T cell receptor beta chain. Sequencing used immunoSEQ multiplex PCR; TCRdb keeps in-frame clones, though not all of them. The table includes 73,000 or so clones, roughly nine tenths detected once. This record comes from a study of technical replicates of blood from a few donors. With V trimmed by 2 bases and J by 8 bases, 4 bases remained unmatched. CDR1 is MRHNA and CDR2 is SNTAGT in the germline V gene. This CDR3 comprises 16 residues. This sequence originates from a human donor in good health. The chain has TRBV6-4 and TRBJ2-1; 15 positions agree with TRBD2. The specimen sequenced was T cells isolated from PBMCs. DNA of the CDR3: TGTGCCAGCAGTGACCGGGGACTAGCGGGGGGAGATGAGCAGTTCTTC. Residues: CASSDRGLAGGDEQFF.